The present TCR beta chain was sequenced within a study of T cell changes during pregnancy in multiple sclerosis. This clone was seen once. Sequencing used immunoSEQ multiplex PCR; TCRdb keeps in-frame clones, though not all of them. The sample records 20,000 to 25,000 clones, just under 85% being singletons. The TCR sequence derives from a female donor in good health, enrolled as a control in a pregnancy study. This specimen was CD8+ T cells from peripheral blood mononuclear cells, taken in the first trimester of pregnancy.

In DNA form, the CDR3 reads TGTGCCAGCAGTTTATCTTCGGGACAGGAGATCTACGAGCAGTACTTC. Translating it yields CASSLSSGQEIYEQYF. This chain uses TRBV27 with TRBJ2-7; 8 nucleotides match TRBD1. Per the germline V gene, CDR1 is MNHEY and CDR2 is SMNVEV (reference sequence). The CDR3 contains 16 residues. V shed 0 bases, J shed 3 bases, and the junction held 7 bases outside the gene matches.